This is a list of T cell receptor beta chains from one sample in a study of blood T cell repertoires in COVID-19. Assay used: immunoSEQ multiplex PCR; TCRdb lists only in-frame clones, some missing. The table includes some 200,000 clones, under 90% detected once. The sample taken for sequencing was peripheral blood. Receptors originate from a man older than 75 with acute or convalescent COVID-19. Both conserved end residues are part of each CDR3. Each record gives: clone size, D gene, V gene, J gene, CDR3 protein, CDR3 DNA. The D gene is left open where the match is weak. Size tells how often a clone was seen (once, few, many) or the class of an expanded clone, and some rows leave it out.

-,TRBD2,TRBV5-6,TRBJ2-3,CASSPRGRVFSGISDTQYF,TGTGCCAGCAGCCCGCGGGGTAGGGTCTTTAGCGGGATCTCAGATACGCAGTATTTT
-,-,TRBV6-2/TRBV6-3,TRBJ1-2,CASSYSTGKDRYTF,TGTGCCAGCAGTTACTCCACGGGTAAGGATCGCTACACCTTC
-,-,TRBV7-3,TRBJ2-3,CASSLSEGSTDTQYF,TGTGCCAGCAGCTTATCGGAGGGTTCCACAGATACGCAGTATTTT
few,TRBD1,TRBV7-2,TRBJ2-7,CASSSMRQGTGEQYF,TGTGCCAGCAGCTCCATGCGACAGGGTACGGGGGAGCAGTACTTC
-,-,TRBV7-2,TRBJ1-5,CASSGGVGNQPQHF,TGTGCCAGCAGCGGAGGGGTGGGCAATCAGCCCCAGCATTTT
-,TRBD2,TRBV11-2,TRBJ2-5,CASSLVSSGTTYQETQYF,TGTGCCAGCAGCTTAGTGTCTAGCGGGACAACGTACCAAGAGACCCAGTACTTC
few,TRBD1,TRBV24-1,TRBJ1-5,CATSDGKGQYSNQPQHF,TGTGCCACCAGTGATGGAAAGGGACAGTATAGCAATCAGCCCCAGCATTTT
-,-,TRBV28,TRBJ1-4,CASSFPQGQGLDNEKLFF,TGTGCCAGCAGTTTTCCCCAAGGGCAGGGGCTGGATAATGAAAAACTGTTTTTT
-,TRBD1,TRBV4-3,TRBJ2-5,CASSQDLPVSGGRETQYF,TGCGCCAGCAGCCAAGATCTCCCTGTCTCAGGGGGCCGAGAGACCCAGTACTTC
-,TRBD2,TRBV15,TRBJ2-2,CATSSVAGGGELFF,TGTGCCACCAGCAGCGTAGCGGGTGGCGGGGAGCTGTTTTTT
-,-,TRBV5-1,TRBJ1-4,CASSVTGLTNEKLFF,TGCGCCAGCAGCGTAACAGGCTTGACTAATGAAAAACTGTTTTTT
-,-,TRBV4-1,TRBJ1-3,CASSQLGRGNTIYF,TGCGCCAGCAGCCAGCTCGGTCGGGGAAACACCATATATTTT
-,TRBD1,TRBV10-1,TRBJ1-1,CASTRDRGQNTEAFF,TGCGCCAGTACACGGGACAGGGGACAAAACACTGAAGCTTTCTTT
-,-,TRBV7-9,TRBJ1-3,CASIRAGSGNTIYF,TGTGCCAGCATCAGGGCCGGGTCTGGAAACACCATATATTTT
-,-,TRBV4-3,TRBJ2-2,CASSQDPANTGELFF,TGCGCCAGCAGCCAAGATCCCGCGAACACCGGGGAGCTGTTTTTT
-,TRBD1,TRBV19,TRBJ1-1,CASSSRQGGKTEAFF,TGTGCCAGTAGTAGCCGACAGGGGGGAAAGACTGAAGCTTTCTTT
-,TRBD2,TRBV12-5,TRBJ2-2,CASGPLAGTRTGELFF,TGTGCTAGTGGTCCACTAGCGGGAACGAGGACCGGGGAGCTGTTTTTT
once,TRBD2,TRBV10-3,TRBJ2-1,CAISESMGGSEGEQFF,TGTGCCATCAGTGAGTCGATGGGCGGGAGCGAGGGTGAGCAGTTCTTC
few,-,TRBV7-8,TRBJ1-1,CASSHLGIEAFF,TGTGCCAGCAGCCACCTCGGTATTGAAGCTTTCTTT
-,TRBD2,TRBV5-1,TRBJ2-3,CASSLVSGASTDTQYF,TGCGCCAGCAGCTTGGTTAGCGGGGCTAGCACAGATACGCAGTATTTT
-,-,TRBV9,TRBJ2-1,CASSPRLVPIEQFF,TGTGCCAGCAGCCCTCGACTAGTGCCAATCGAGCAGTTCTTC
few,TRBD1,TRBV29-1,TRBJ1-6,CSVQTGRNSPLHF,TGCAGCGTGCAGACAGGGAGGAATTCACCCCTCCACTTT
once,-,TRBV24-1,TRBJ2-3,CATSDFPQGPDTQYF,TGTGCCACCAGTGATTTTCCTCAGGGTCCCGATACGCAGTATTTT
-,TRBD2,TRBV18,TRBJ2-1,CASSPPSGRDNEQFF,TGTGCCAGCTCCCCACCTAGCGGGAGGGACAATGAGCAGTTCTTC
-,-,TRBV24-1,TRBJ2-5,CATSRGGGTAQETQYF,TGTGCCACCAGCCGAGGAGGCGGGACAGCCCAAGAGACCCAGTACTTC
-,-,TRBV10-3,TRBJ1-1,CAIRATSGVLNTEAFF,TGTGCCATCAGGGCCACCTCGGGAGTATTGAACACTGAAGCTTTCTTT
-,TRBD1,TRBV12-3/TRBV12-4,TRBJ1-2,CASSRQGWYGYTF,TGTGCCAGCAGCAGACAGGGGTGGTATGGCTACACCTTC
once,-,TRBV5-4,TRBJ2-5,CASSSTPTRSETQYF,TGTGCCAGCAGCTCCACCCCCACTAGGAGTGAGACCCAGTACTTC
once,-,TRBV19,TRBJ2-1,CASSMRYNEQFF,TGTGCCAGTAGTATGAGGTACAATGAGCAGTTCTTC
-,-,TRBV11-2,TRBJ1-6,CASSLAAGIDSPLHF,TGTGCCAGCAGCTTAGCGGCAGGGATAGATTCACCCCTCCACTTT
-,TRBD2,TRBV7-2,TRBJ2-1,CASSLRASGNSNEQFF,TGTGCCAGCAGCCTTCGCGCGAGCGGGAACTCCAATGAGCAGTTCTTC
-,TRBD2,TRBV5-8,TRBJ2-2,CASRHGLAGDTGELFF,TGTGCCAGCAGGCATGGACTAGCAGGAGACACCGGGGAGCTGTTTTTT
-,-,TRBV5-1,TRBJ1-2,CASSAGMDYGYTF,TGCGCCAGCAGCGCAGGGATGGACTATGGCTACACCTTC
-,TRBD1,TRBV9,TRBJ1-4,CASSRRTGGGEKLFF,TGTGCCAGCAGCCGACGGACAGGGGGAGGTGAAAAACTGTTTTTT
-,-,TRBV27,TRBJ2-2,CASSLSRRNTGELFF,TGTGCCAGCAGTTTATCGAGGCGGAACACCGGGGAGCTGTTTTTT